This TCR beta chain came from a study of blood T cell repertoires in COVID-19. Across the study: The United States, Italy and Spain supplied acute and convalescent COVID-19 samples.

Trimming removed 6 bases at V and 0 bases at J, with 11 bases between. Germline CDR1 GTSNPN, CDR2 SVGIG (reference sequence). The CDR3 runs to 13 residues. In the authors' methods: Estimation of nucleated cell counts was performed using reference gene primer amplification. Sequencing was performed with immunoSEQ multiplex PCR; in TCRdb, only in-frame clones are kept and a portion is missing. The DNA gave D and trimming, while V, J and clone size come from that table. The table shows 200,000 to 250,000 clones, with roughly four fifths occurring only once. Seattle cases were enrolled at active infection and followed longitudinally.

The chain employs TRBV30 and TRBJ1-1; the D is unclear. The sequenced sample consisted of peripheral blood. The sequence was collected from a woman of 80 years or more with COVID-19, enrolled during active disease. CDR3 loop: CACVPNVNTEAFF. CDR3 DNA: TGTGCCTGTGTCCCCAATGTGAACACTGAAGCTTTCTTT.